The 5 T cell receptor beta chains presented below share a single source sample, sequenced in a study of Ad26.COV2.S vaccination and SARS-CoV-2 variants. The treatment: around 19 received Ad26.COV2.S at low or high dose, single or two shots; roughly five received placebo; per-sample allocation not given. Sampling was done on day 63 after the first vaccine or placebo injection. This table comes from immunoSEQ multiplex PCR, and its TCRdb copy is limited to in-frame clones, with some not included. The sample holds 250,000 to 300,000 clones, 80% to 90% seen once. Sample: peripheral blood, taken in a trial of Ad26.COV2.S vaccine versus placebo. These receptors were taken from a person between 18 and 65 years old who received the Ad26.COV2.S COVID-19 vaccine or a placebo.

The sample holds one count of this clone. CDR3 sequence (DNA): TGTGCCTGGAGTCCTATCGGGACTCCTATGTATTCACCCCTCCACTTT. It translates to CAWSPIGTPMYSPLHF. The V gene is TRBV30, the J gene TRBJ1-6, with a tentative D call TRBD1 (5 bases). There are 16 residues in the CDR3. V was clipped by 2 bases and J by 8 bases, with 19 bases between them. In germline, CDR1 is GTSNPN, CDR2 SVGIG (reference sequence). The whole variable domain, remainder taken from reference TRBV30 and TRBJ1-6, is SQTIHQWPATLVQPVGSPLSLECTVEGTSNPNLYWYRQAAGRGLQLLFYSVGIGQISSEVPQNLSASRPQDRQFILSSKKLLLSDSGFYLCAWSPIGTPMYSPLHFGNGTRLTVT.

The chain uses TRBV12-3 or TRBV12-4 and TRBJ1-3; the D is unclear. This CDR3 has 13 amino acids. Trimming stripped 7 bases from V and 8 bases from J, with 15 bases between. The CDR3 loop is CASTTIGPDTIYF. CDR3 sequence (DNA): TGTGCCAGCACCACTATAGGGCCGGACACCATATATTTT.

The chain couples TRBV7-9 to TRBJ1-6, with D hard to call. Germline V gives CDR1 SEHNR, CDR2 FQNEAQ (reference sequence). This CDR3 contains 15 residues. V lost 3 bases, J lost 7 bases, and 13 bases lay in between. The CDR3, as DNA: TGTGCCAGCAGCTTTGGGTCAACGGAAAATTCACCCCTCCACTTT. This translates into CASSFGSTENSPLHF.

This clone was observed a single time. V usage is TRBV5-5 and J usage is TRBJ2-7; D may correspond to TRBD1 or TRBD2 (5 bases each). Germline assignment: CDR1 SGHKS and CDR2 YYEKEE (reference sequence). The V end lost 0 bases, the J end lost 2 bases, and 12 bases lay between the germline ends. There are 15 residues in the CDR3. CDR3 in amino acids: CASSLDGDGPYEQYF. The CDR3 nucleotides are TGTGCCAGCAGCTTGGATGGGGACGGTCCCTACGAGCAGTACTTC.

The CDR3 sequence: CATSDPGLAAYNEQFF. CDR3 DNA sequence: TGTGCCACCAGTGACCCGGGACTAGCGGCCTACAATGAGCAGTTCTTC. The chain employs TRBV24-1 and TRBJ2-1; 11 bases align to TRBD2. Germline V lookup: CDR1 KGHDR, CDR2 SFDVKD. J lost 2 bases, V lost 4 bases, and 3 bases had no gene match. CDR3 length: 16 residues.